Listed below are T cell receptor beta chains from one sample, sequenced in a study of blood T cell repertoires in COVID-19. Data came from immunoSEQ multiplex PCR; TCRdb stores just in-frame clones and leaves some out. This repertoire shows a few hundred thousand clones, approximately 85% found once; its top ten account for 9.4%. Sequenced: peripheral blood. The receptors stem from a man aged 18 to 29 with active or convalescent COVID-19. CDR3s leave out the opening cysteine and the closing phenylalanine or tryptophan.

cdr3_length v_call cdr3_aa
13 TRBV3-1/TRBV3-2 ASSTYTGGNSPLH
12 TRBV12-2 ASRAGQEKTEAF
13 TRBV18 ASSPRATGGEAQY
18 TRBV15 ATSSIFPGLSLSNTGELF
13 TRBV19 ATQDRASYNSPLH
16 TRBV11-2 ASSLYFAGSGETGELF
13 TRBV12-5 ASGLYRGEGNTIY
13 TRBV18 ASSPGTGSHYGYT
14 TRBV19 ASSVRTRGSYNEQF
19 TRBV29-1 SVALNEGQGTIPPSNYGYT
10 TRBV19 ASTSGAYEQY
12 TRBV5-4 ASSLVAANTEAF
14 TRBV6-5 ASSFRWVAKSYEQY
13 TRBV9 ASSPTSGGVGEQF
13 TRBV19 ASSIGTSSNSPLH
14 TRBV21-1 ASSGGQGARTDTQY
13 TRBV7-2 ASSLTGVRMDEQF
14 TRBV3-1/TRBV3-2 ASSQGTGTSGGELF
14 TRBV9 ASSVTPSGGWNEQF
12 TRBV5-4 ASSTRDIIHEQF
12 TRBV11-2 ASSSPSAGYTQY
12 TRBV9 ASSLGQGGEKLF
10 TRBV7-2 ASSLAGRAYT
13 TRBV3-1/TRBV3-2 ASSKGGQSNQPQH
15 TRBV10-1 ASRTDRGPRNAYEQY
14 TRBV9 ASSPTASGGAYEQY
10 TRBV12-5 ASGSTKRPQF
10 TRBV6-5 ASSSRADTQY
17 TRBV9 ANHWGTSGIPTATDTQY
13 TRBV5-1 ASSVGTGSEGGYT
15 TRBV7-9 ASSVPGLVTFPNEQF
15 TRBV19 ASSIFFFKGDTGELF
15 TRBV10-3 AISEYGTGTSNQPQH
11 TRBV12-3/TRBV12-4 ASKRQGDEKLF
16 TRBV7-8 ASSLGRLVGARNSPLH
17 TRBV11-2 ASSSRGLAASARVGELF
13 TRBV6-4 ASRLNRGPYNEQF
14 TRBV10-2 ASSHSSGGDINEQF
13 TRBV15 ATSRDRGREETQY
12 TRBV4-3 ASSQELASDEQF
11 TRBV3-1/TRBV3-2 ASSRRGNTEAF
13 TRBV27 ASSLGGGGHNEQF
18 TRBV4-1 ASSQENHLGQGVNNGELF
13 TRBV6-1 ASSEDGTGYSPLH
13 TRBV9 ASSVEKGAYEKLF
15 TRBV10-3 AIKGLEAGGNTDTQY
14 TRBV6-1 ASSEFSGTGYQPQH
13 TRBV3-1/TRBV3-2 ASSQEASGGAEQY
11 TRBV13 ASSLPGGAEQY
13 TRBV2 ASRWQPTSQNEQF
13 TRBV9 ASSYGTGTKYEQY
10 TRBV2 ATLGSNRGYT